Listed below are T cell receptor beta chains from one sample, sequenced in a study of response to subunit inactivated influenza vaccine. TCRdb called the RT-PCR reads again in MiXCR, with one record for every CDR3 protein. Among a few hundred thousand distinct CDR3 sequences listed, 12% to 15% were seen once. Material: PBMCs from blood, obtained about 11 days after vaccination. These receptors were taken from a man aged 50-59 years who received an inactivated influenza vaccine. CDR3s leave out the opening cysteine and the closing phenylalanine or tryptophan. Each record gives: V gene, CDR3 protein.

TRBV12-3/TRBV12-4,ASSFRGGQYSNQPQH
TRBV20-1,SARASSSANTGELF
TRBV10-3,AIWADGGSSYNEQF
TRBV30,AFTRDSHNEKLF
TRBV7-9,ASSFLAGSYEQY
TRBV6-5,ASSYPTGNTEAF
TRBV28,ASSYRGQHEQY
TRBV5-1,ASSGVAGGENEQF
TRBV28,ASSSEAGLGNIQY
TRBV19,ASSMRDNEQF
TRBV12-3/TRBV12-4,ASSFRLPNQETQY
TRBV6-2/TRBV6-3,ASSMGRIGQF
TRBV4-2,ASSQDELAGNEQY
TRBV2,ASSEWAPADTQY
TRBV25-1,ASSSTLGNPTDTQY
TRBV11-2,ASRGSRRRSYEQY
TRBV6-1,ATNGGRPNTEAF
TRBV20-1,SAELTGVETQY
TRBV6-1,ATRLAGGPGDTQY
TRBV20-1,SARTDVTPQH
TRBV14,ASSQYQDATQY
TRBV9,ASSVGLTSGRSTDTQY
TRBV29-1,SVEGHLSTDTQY
TRBV3-1,ASSQADRVSPLH
TRBV20-1,SAGYRDWDQPQH
TRBV4-3,ASSQESDTFYGYT
TRBV12-3/TRBV12-4,ASSDRGNTEAF
TRBV5-1,ASSLGGLAAYNEQF
TRBV24-1,ATSDFNPTSGSYEQY
TRBV21-1,ASSPNPGTGRPTQY
TRBV12-3/TRBV12-4,ASSLAGGAANEQF
TRBV4-3,ASSQGGALADTQY
TRBV20-1,SAGERQGQPQH
TRBV2,ASSLKTGNTIY
TRBV20-1,SASTGPNQPQH
TRBV15,ATSRDPGDLETQY
TRBV6-2/TRBV6-3,ASRSPTGFKNIQY
TRBV7-8,ASSLDPIAGEQF
TRBV5-1,ASSFTGGSETQY
TRBV12-3/TRBV12-4,ASGDRGLDVNGYT
TRBV3-1,ASSQEYGVMNTEAF
TRBV20-1,SPGGWTEAF
TRBV20-1,SASPTGSRTGELF
TRBV6-6,ASTIYGAGELF
TRBV28,ASSPSPRGKD
TRBV24-1,ATSDQTGATDTQY
TRBV7-9,ASTTGGDEQY
TRBV25-1,ASSEGGYNYGYT
TRBV5-1,ASSRAGTGNYGYT
TRBV12-3/TRBV12-4,ASSLGRGGTQY
TRBV11-2,ASSARENRYTEAF
TRBV5-1,ASSSSTPGQIYEQY
TRBV7-2,ASSAQGGPYEQY
TRBV14,ASSRLPGLAMHEQF
TRBV3-1,ASSQDSASGRAKLNEQY
TRBV5-5,ASSRLGGDGAYEQY
TRBV5-6,ASSPVRAGGEQY